These 8 T cell receptor beta chains were all obtained from the same sample, sequenced in a study of long-term antiretroviral therapy in people with HIV. Sequencing relied on immunoSEQ assay v3.0, run at survey level. Sequenced by immunoSEQ multiplex PCR; TCRdb stores in-frame clones only, minus some. The table records 20,000 to 25,000 clones, more than 70% of them present only once. Here the sequenced sample was unsorted PBMCs, taken roughly 21 months before starting antiretroviral therapy. The receptor source for this set is a middle-aged woman with HIV.

V and J are TRBV6-1 and TRBJ2-5; TRBD1 agrees at 12 bases. The germline V gene encodes CDR1 MNHNS and CDR2 SASEGT. The junction had 6 bases not matched to a gene; V was cut back by 5 bases and J by 5 bases. This CDR3 is built from 15 residues. The DNA of the CDR3 is TGTGCCAGCAGTTGGGACAGGGGGCTAGGCGAGACCCAGTACTTC. This sequence encodes CASSWDRGLGETQYF.

The chain joins TRBV5-5 to TRBJ2-6; D perhaps matches TRBD1 (6 bases). Germline V gene lookup returns CDR1 SGHKS and CDR2 YYEKEE (reference sequence). This CDR3 spans 17 amino acids. Trimming stripped 5 bases from V and 1 base from J, with 16 bases between. The CDR3 reads CASRRGFGISGANVLTF. Here the CDR3 DNA reads TGTGCCAGCAGAAGGGGGTTTGGGATTTCTGGGGCCAACGTCCTGACTTTC.

This chain links TRBV5-4 with TRBJ2-6; D may match TRBD1 or TRBD2 (6 bases each). This CDR3 has 16 residues. Per the germline V gene, CDR1 is SGHNT and CDR2 is YYREEE (reference sequence). Between the trimmed V and J ends, which lost 3 bases and 2 bases, there was a span of 12 bases. CDR3 nucleotides: TGTGCCAGCAGCTGGAGGGGGTCCCCTGGGGCCAACGTCCTGACTTTC. It codes for CASSWRGSPGANVLTF. Combining the CDR3 with reference TRBV5-4 and TRBJ2-6 gives the whole variable domain ETGVTQSPTHLIKTRGQQVTLRCSSQSGHNTVSWYQQALGQGPQFIFQYYREEENGRGNFPPRFSGLQFPNYSSELNVNALELDDSALYLCASSWRGSPGANVLTFGAGSRLTVL.

The chain is built from TRBV19 and TRBJ2-1; 11 nucleotides line up with TRBD2. This CDR3 contains 15 residues. Germline-derived CDR1 and CDR2 are LNHDA and SQIVND (reference sequence). The V gene end was trimmed by 3 bases and the J gene end by 9 bases; junction bases not matched to a gene: 7. In nucleotides, the CDR3 is TGTGCCAGTAGTATGTTACTAGCGGGAGTTGGTGAGCAGTTCTTC. It specifies CASSMLLAGVGEQFF.

The genes are TRBV12-5 and TRBJ1-2; D remains unclear. Trimming removed 0 bases at V and 2 bases at J, with 10 bases between. Germline CDR1 and CDR2: LGHNT and FRNRAP. The CDR3 consists of 15 residues. DNA of the CDR3: TGTGCTAGTGGTTTGGTACGAGGAGTGAACTATGGCTACACCTTC. Translation: CASGLVRGVNYGYTF. The complete variable domain, with remaining parts taken from reference TRBV12-5 and TRBJ1-2, reads DARVTQTPRHKVTEMGQEVTMRCQPILGHNTVFWYRQTMMQGLELLAYFRNRAPLDDSGMPKDRFSAEMPDATLATLKIQPSEPRDSAVYFCASGLVRGVNYGYTFGSGTRLTVV.

This rearrangement joins TRBV7-2 to TRBJ2-1; 14 bases are shared with TRBD2. With V trimmed by 3 bases and J by 8 bases, 6 bases remained unmatched. This CDR3 comprises 16 residues. Germline V gene lookup returns CDR1 SGHTA and CDR2 FQGNSA. CDR3 residues: CASSFGTSGGFYEQFF. CDR3 bases: TGTGCCAGCAGCTTCGGGACTAGCGGGGGCTTTTATGAGCAGTTCTTC.

In this sample, this clone turned up a few times. The chain combines TRBV7-9 with TRBJ1-2, with TRBD1 as a possible D gene (6 bases). The CDR3 consists of 13 residues. The V gene's germline CDR1 is SEHNR and CDR2 FQNEAQ (reference sequence). V was shortened by 3 bases and J by 10 bases, with 15 bases between the two germline ends. In DNA form, the CDR3 reads TGTGCCAGCAGCTTGCCAGGGGAGGCCCACTACACCTTC. Amino acid sequence: CASSLPGEAHYTF.

Only a few counts were recorded for this clone. The genes are TRBV11-3 and TRBJ2-7, with unresolved D. Trimming removed 1 base from V and 5 bases from J, with 9 bases in between. Per the germline V gene, CDR1 is SGHNT and CDR2 is YENEEA. The CDR3 runs to 13 residues. CDR3 nucleotide sequence: TGTGCCAGCAGCTTAGCATTCGACGACGAGCAGTACTTC. This encodes CASSLAFDDEQYF.